Below, one TCR beta chain is given with its context. V shed 2 bases and J shed 2 bases, with 6 bases lying between them. Germline V gene lookup returns CDR1 SGHRS and CDR2 YFSETQ. The CDR3 covers 13 residues. Using immunoSEQ multiplex PCR, the repertoire was profiled, and TCRdb retains in-frame clones only, with some absent. The sample includes 35,000 to 50,000 clones, roughly 82% of them seen just once. This sample stems from a study of blood T cell repertoires in COVID-19. On the study more broadly: The United States, Italy and Spain provided the acute and convalescent COVID-19 samples.

The rearrangement links TRBV5-1 to TRBJ2-3; no firm D call. This sequence originates from an older woman with acute or convalescent COVID-19. Sequences were obtained from peripheral blood. CDR3 in DNA: TGCGCCAGCAGCTTACACCACACAGATACGCAGTATTTT. It codes for CASSLHHTDTQYF.